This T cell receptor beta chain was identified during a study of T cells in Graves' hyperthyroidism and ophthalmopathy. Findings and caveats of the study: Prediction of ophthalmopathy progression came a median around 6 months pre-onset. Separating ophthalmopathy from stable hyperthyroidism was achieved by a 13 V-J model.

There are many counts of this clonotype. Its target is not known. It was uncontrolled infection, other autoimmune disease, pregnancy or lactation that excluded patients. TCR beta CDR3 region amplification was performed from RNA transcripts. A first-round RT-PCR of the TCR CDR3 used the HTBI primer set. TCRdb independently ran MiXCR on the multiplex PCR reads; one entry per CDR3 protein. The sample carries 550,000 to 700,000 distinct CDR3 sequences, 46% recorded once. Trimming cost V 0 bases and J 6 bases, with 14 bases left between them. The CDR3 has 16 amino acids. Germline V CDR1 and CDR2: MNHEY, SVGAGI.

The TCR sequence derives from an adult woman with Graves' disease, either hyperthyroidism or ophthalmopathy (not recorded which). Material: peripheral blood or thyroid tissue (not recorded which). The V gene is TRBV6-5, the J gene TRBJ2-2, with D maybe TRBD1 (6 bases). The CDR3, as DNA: TGTGCCAGCAGTTACTCGCTTGGGGGCTCGGCCGGGGAGCTGTTTTTT. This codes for CASSYSLGGSAGELFF.